This T cell receptor (beta chain) is drawn from a study of T cells in Graves' hyperthyroidism and ophthalmopathy. Amplification of TCR beta CDR3 regions was performed using RNA transcripts as template. HTBI primers drove first-round RT-PCR of the TCR CDR3. In TCRdb, the multiplex PCR reads were re-called with MiXCR into one record per CDR3 protein. Of 500,000 to 600,000 distinct CDR3 sequences listed, about 45% were seen once; the top ten hold around 19%. Many counts were recorded for this clonotype. Its cognate antigen is unknown. Clinical symptoms, serum thyroxine and TRAb, thyroid ultrasound and orbital computed tomography were used for the diagnoses. Germline V gene sequence: CDR1 DFQATT, CDR2 SNEGSKA (reference sequence). V dropped 5 bases and J dropped 5; count of bases not matched to a gene: 7. This CDR3 spans 13 amino acids. Findings and caveats of the study: Appearing also in blood were most of the thyroid clonotypes expanded above 0.001.

V usage is TRBV20-1 and J usage is TRBJ2-7; 9 nucleotides agree with TRBD2. This receptor was obtained from an adult woman with Graves' disease, either hyperthyroidism or ophthalmopathy (not recorded which). Specimen: peripheral blood or thyroid tissue (not recorded which). CDR3 protein: CSARSGSPNEQYF. The CDR3 DNA reads as TGCAGTGCTCGTAGCGGGAGTCCCAACGAGCAGTACTTC.